This TCR beta chain was identified in a study of identical twins (dated by TCRdb to 2016 to 2017). Regarding the research as a whole: TCR alpha and beta repertoires from monozygotic twins, unrelated adults of various ages and cord blood were deep-sequenced to test whether fetal clonotypes persist. To rule out contamination, the twin experiments were replicated at different times with different library preparation protocols. Paper-wide results and their limitations: In monozygotic twins, recombination models systematically underestimated out-of-frame TCR alpha sharing, but the models matched the sharing seen between unrelated individuals. The excess sharing between twins in beta out-of-frame sequences was weaker because fewer shared sequences reduced the signal-to-noise ratio. Compared with coincidental sharing between unrelated individuals, out-of-frame TCR alpha sequences shared between twins had an excess of sequences with low generation probability. Fewer insertions were carried by abundant cord blood beta clonotypes, a similar but weaker trend appeared in young adult naive repertoires, and no such trend appeared in memory repertoires. Zero-insertion analyses could be partly confounded by invariant T cells such as MAIT and iNKT, although diverse VJ usage argued against such confounding for most clonotypes. Because the same donors could not be followed over many years, the conclusions depended on cross-sectional statistical analysis.

Comments on this clonotype: Which antigen it targets is not known. Per-base qualities were not stored, and no clone one base away is much larger.

Library method: 5' RACE. For sequencing, an Illumina HiSeq 2000 was employed. A universal primer binding site was added through template switching, and the final cDNA carried a unique molecular identifier so that TCR cDNA molecules could be counted accurately. First-strand cDNA for TCR alpha and beta chains was synthesized from specific primers in the conserved constant-segment region. Each cDNA library was double barcoded, with a SMART-Mk sample barcode plus Illumina barcodes, to control for contamination. TruSeq adapter sequences along with Illumina sample barcodes were introduced in two successive PCR steps. The Illumina HiSeq platform was used with custom primers to sequence TCR alpha and beta cDNA libraries. From the authors' description of their analysis: Raw reads were processed with MiGEC to extract unique molecular identifiers, and MiXCR was used to determine CDR3 positions. For each individual, recombination models were inferred using an EM algorithm with the repgenHMM and IGoR tools. The analysis of shared clonotypes was done with the tcR package in R, with sharing normalized by the product of cloneset sizes. Out-of-frame nonproductive sequences were analyzed to study raw recombination free of thymic and clonal selection effects. TCRdb trimmed the raw reads at Q25, called clones with MiXCR and kept productive beta chains. A single entry per CDR3 protein holds the most common genes and DNA from its merged rows. The V and J calls were determined by TCRdb, not by the authors. The sample records some 790,000 distinct CDR3 sequences, around a sixth of which are singletons. Together, the top ten hold around 12% of the sample.

Trimming takes 7 bases from V and 0 bases from J, and the germline ends sit 10 bases apart. The CDR3 sequence holds 13 residues, the cysteine and phenylalanine included. Solely the CDR3 DNA is kept, with 39 bases framed from the first base. Taken from the germline V gene, the CDR1 and CDR2 loops are SQVTM and ANQGSEA. Only healthy Caucasian donors were included. The twin cohort consisted of three pairs of female monozygotic twins, all aged about 18 to 29 years. RNA for TCR libraries was isolated from peripheral blood mononuclear cells. These data are also associated with another study on T cells expressing NK-cell markers. As that second paper reports: Three sorted T-cell subsets (CD3+CD56+NKG2C+, CD3+CD56+NKG2C- and CD3+CD56-NKG2C+) from under 10 donors had their TCR beta-chain repertoires profiled. Among the eight sequenced donors, seven were HCMV-seropositive and one was HCMV-seronegative. In several experiments an anti-gammadeltaTCR antibody was added to restrict sorting to alphabetaTCR-expressing T cells. For roughly six donors, the dominant CD3+CD56+NKG2C+ clonotypes were among the top 10 CD8+ clonotypes and accounted for about 1.0-8% of CD8+ T cells. Those dominant clonotypes were again the most abundant among CD3+CD56-NKG2C+ cells in four donors, at 28.3-60.1%. Whether the expanded NKG2C-expressing T cell clones were specific for HCMV antigens remained unclear. The study sequenced eight donors, all healthy volunteers chosen at random: three men and five women. A commercial ELISA kit detecting HCMV-specific IgG in serum was used to determine HCMV serostatus. Bulk peripheral blood T-cell repertoires were additionally sequenced from unsorted PBMC for about six donors. MIGEC was used to demultiplex reads and group reads by UMI, and MiTCR was used to assemble and quantify clonotypes. To exclude erroneous sequences, only TCR cDNA sequences supported by at least two reads were retained. The tcR package was used for downstream repertoire analysis, with clonotypes matched between fractions based on CDR3 nucleotide sequence plus V segment. VDJmatch was used to annotate antigen specificity against VDJdb, with one amino acid substitution in CDR3 permitted.

The chain joins TRBV29-1 to TRBJ2-1, and perhaps TRBD1 as D gene, on 6 matching bases. The origin of this receptor is a woman aged 18-29 years in good health. The material sequenced was PBMCs. The CDR3 protein is CSATGSSYNEQFF. The DNA sequence is given as TGCAGCGCTACAGGGAGCTCCTACAATGAGCAGTTCTTC.